This T cell receptor beta chain was captured by sequencing in a study of CD8+CD57+ T cells in acquired aplastic anemia. Trimming took 2 bases from V and 6 from J, leaving 13 bases between them. The CDR3 loop spans 14 amino acids. Germline assignment: CDR1 MNHNS and CDR2 SASEGT. CDR3 and TCR beta VDJ profiling relied on a genomic DNA template. TCRdb analysed the reads with MiXCR anew, one entry per CDR3 protein. The profile covers approximately 99,000 distinct CDR3 sequences, with roughly 50% appearing a single time and under 35% taken by the ten largest. The sequencing sample was made of sorted CD4+, CD8+, or CD8+CD57+ T cells (not recorded which) from PBMCs. The source of this sequence is a human donor in good health, serving as a control. The chain carries TRBV6-1 and TRBJ2-5; D is unresolved. CDR3 sequence reads: CASSELPEVQTQYF. Here the CDR3 DNA reads TGTGCCAGCAGTGAATTACCAGAGGTGCAGACCCAGTACTTC.